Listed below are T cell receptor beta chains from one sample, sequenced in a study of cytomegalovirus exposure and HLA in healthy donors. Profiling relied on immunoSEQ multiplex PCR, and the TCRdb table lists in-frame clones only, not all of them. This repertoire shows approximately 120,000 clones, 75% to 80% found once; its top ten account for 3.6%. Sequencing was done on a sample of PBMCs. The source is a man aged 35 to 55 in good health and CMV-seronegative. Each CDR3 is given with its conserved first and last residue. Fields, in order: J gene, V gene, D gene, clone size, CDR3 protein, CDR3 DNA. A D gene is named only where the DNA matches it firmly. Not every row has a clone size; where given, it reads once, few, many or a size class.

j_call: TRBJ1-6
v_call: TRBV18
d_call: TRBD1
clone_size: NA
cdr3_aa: CASSPDRQNSPLHF
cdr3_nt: TGTGCCAGCTCTCCGGACAGGCAGAATTCACCCCTCCACTTT

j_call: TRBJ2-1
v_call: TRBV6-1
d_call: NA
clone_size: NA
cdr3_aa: CASSDRWGGNEQFF
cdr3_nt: TGTGCCAGCAGTGATAGATGGGGCGGAAATGAGCAGTTCTTC

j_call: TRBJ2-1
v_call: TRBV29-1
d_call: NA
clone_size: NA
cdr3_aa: CSVTDYNEQFF
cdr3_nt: TGCAGCGTGACAGACTACAATGAGCAGTTCTTC

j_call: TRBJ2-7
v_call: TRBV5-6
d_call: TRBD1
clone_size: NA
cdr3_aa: CASRAGTGSYEQYF
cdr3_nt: TGTGCCAGCAGGGCCGGGACAGGGAGCTACGAGCAGTACTTC

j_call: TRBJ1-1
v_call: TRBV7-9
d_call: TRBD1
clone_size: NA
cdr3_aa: CASSLGVGTGGYFLAFF
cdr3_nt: TGTGCCAGCAGCTTAGGAGTTGGGACAGGGGGCTATTTTTTGGCTTTCTTT

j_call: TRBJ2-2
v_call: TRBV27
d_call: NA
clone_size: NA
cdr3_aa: CARFFLGRGNTGELFF
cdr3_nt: TGTGCCAGATTCTTTCTAGGCCGGGGGAACACCGGGGAGCTGTTTTTT

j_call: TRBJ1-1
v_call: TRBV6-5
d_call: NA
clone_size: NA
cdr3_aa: CASNGGFF
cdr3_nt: TGTGCCAGCAACGGCGGTTTCTTT

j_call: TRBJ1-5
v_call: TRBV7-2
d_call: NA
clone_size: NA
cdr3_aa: CASSSRTGINQPQHF
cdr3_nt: TGTGCCAGCAGCTCTAGAACCGGGATCAATCAGCCCCAGCATTTT

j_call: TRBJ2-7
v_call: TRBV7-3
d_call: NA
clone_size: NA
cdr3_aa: CASSLGWQGLNEQYF
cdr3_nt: TGTGCCAGCAGCTTGGGGTGGCAGGGGCTCAATGAGCAGTACTTC

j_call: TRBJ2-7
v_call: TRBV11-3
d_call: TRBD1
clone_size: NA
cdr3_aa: CASSFGTGGFEQYF
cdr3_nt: TGTGCCAGCAGCTTCGGGACAGGGGGCTTCGAGCAGTACTTC

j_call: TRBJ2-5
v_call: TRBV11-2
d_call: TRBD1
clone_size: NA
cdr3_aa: CASSPRQGVQETQYF
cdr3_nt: TGTGCCAGCAGCCCACGACAGGGGGTGCAAGAGACCCAGTACTTC

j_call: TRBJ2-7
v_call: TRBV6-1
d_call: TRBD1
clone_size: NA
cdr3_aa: CASRRTGDQSYEQYF
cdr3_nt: TGTGCCAGCAGGAGGACAGGGGATCAGTCCTACGAGCAGTACTTC

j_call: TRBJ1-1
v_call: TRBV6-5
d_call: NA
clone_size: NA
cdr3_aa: CATRRGRETEAFF
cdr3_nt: TGTGCCACCAGACGGGGGAGAGAGACTGAAGCTTTCTTT

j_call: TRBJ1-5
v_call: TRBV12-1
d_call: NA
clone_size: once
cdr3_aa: CASSLTHF
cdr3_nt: TGTGCCAGCAGCCTTACACATTTT

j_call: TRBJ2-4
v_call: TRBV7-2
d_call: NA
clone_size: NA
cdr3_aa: CASSYSRDSGTNSQYF
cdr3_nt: TGTGCCAGCAGCTACTCCCGTGACAGCGGGACAAACAGTCAGTACTTC

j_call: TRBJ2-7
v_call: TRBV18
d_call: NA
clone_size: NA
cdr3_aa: CASSPLRESYEQYF
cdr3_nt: TGTGCCAGCTCACCACTGAGAGAGTCCTACGAGCAGTACTTC

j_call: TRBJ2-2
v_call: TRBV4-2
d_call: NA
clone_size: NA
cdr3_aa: CASSRPTGNTGELFF
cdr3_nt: TGTGCCAGCAGCCGACCGACAGGGAACACCGGGGAGCTGTTTTTT

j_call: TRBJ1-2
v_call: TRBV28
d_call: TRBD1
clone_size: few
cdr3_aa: CASSFDREYGYTF
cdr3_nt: TGTGCCAGCAGTTTCGACAGGGAGTATGGCTACACCTTC

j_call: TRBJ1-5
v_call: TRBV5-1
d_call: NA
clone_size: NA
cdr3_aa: CASSLGGEPHQPQHF
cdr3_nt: TGCGCCAGCAGCTTAGGTGGAGAACCGCATCAGCCCCAGCATTTT

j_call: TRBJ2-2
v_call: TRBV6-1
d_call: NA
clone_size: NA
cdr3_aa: CASSSPSGELFF
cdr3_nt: TGTGCCAGCAGCTCTCCGAGCGGGGAGCTGTTTTTT

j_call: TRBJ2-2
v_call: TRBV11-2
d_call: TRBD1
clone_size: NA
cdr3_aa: CASTNPRDRSLSGELFF
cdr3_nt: TGTGCCAGCACCAACCCCCGGGACAGGAGCCTGAGCGGGGAGCTGTTTTTT

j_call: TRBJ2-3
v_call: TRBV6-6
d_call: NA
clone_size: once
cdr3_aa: CASSYGGTSTDTQYF
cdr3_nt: TGTGCCAGCAGTTACGGAGGGACCTCCACAGATACGCAGTATTTT

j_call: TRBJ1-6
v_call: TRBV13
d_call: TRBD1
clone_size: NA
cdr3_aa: CAGSLRQGGSYNSPLHF
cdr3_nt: TGTGCCGGCAGCTTAAGACAGGGAGGCTCCTATAATTCACCCCTCCACTTT

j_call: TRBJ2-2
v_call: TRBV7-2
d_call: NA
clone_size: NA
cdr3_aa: CASSLALRAKTGELFF
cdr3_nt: TGTGCCAGCAGCTTAGCGCTCAGGGCCAAGACCGGGGAGCTGTTTTTT

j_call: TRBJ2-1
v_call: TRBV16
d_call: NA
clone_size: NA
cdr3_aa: CASSQGLVGGEQFF
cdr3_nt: TGTGCCAGCAGCCAGGGCCTTGTCGGGGGTGAGCAGTTCTTC

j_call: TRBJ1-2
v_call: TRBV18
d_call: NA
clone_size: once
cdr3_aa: CASSPEWGGYTF
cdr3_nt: TGTGCCAGCTCACCCGAATGGGGCGGCTACACCTTC

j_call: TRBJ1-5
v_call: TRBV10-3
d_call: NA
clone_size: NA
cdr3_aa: CATGRGDNQPQHF
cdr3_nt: TGTGCCACCGGCCGGGGGGATAATCAGCCCCAGCATTTT

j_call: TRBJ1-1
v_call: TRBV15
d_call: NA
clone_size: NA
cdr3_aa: CATSGWGGRVNTETFF
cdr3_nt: TGTGCCACCAGCGGATGGGGGGGCAGAGTGAACACTGAAACTTTCTTT

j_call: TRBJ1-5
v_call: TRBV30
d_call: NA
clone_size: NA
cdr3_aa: CAWSVGVTTRSGPQHF
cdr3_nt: TGTGCCTGGAGTGTAGGAGTCACTACACGATCTGGGCCCCAGCATTTT

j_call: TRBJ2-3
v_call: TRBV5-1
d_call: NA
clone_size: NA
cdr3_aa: CASSSRPDTQYF
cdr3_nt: TGCGCCAGCAGCTCTAGACCAGATACGCAGTATTTT

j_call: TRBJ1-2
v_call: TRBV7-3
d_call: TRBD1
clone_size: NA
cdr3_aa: CASSLRQGALEGGYTF
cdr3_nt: TGTGCCAGCAGCTTGCGACAGGGGGCTCTTGAGGGTGGCTACACCTTC

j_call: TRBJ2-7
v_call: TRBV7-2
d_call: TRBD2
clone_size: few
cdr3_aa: CASSWGLAGASLSYEQYF
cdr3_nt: TGTGCCAGCAGCTGGGGACTAGCGGGGGCCTCTCTCTCCTACGAGCAGTACTTC

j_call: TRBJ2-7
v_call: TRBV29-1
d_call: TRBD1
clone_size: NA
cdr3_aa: CSVATGGDEQYF
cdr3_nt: TGCAGCGTGGCGACAGGGGGGGACGAGCAGTACTTC

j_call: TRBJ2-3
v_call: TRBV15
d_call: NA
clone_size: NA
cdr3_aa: CATSGGAGTDTQYF
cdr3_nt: TGTGCCACCAGCGGCGGAGCCGGCACAGATACGCAGTATTTT

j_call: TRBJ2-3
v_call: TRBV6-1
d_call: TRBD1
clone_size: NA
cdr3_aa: CASSVNRDRVTDTQYF
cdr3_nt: TGTGCCAGCAGTGTAAACCGGGACAGGGTGACAGATACGCAGTATTTT

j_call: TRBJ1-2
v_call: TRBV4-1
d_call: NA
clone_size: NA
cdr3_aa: CASSLTGLANYGYTF
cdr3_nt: TGCGCCAGCAGCCTCACAGGGCTCGCTAACTATGGCTACACCTTC

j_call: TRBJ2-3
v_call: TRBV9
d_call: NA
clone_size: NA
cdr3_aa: CASSALTTGRTQYF
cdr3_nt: TGTGCCAGCAGCGCTCTAACGACAGGACGTACGCAGTATTTT

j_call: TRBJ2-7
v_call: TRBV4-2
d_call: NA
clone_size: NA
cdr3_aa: CASSRPGTQERGEQYF
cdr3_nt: TGTGCCAGCAGCCGCCCCGGGACTCAGGAAAGGGGCGAGCAGTACTTC

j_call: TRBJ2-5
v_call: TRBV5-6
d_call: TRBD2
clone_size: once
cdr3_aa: CASSLRGGTQETQYF
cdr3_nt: TGTGCCAGCAGCCTTCGGGGGGGGACCCAAGAGACCCAGTACTTC

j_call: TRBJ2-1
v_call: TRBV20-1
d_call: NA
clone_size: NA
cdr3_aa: CSALRNNEQFF
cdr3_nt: TGCAGTGCTCTCAGGAACAATGAGCAGTTCTTC

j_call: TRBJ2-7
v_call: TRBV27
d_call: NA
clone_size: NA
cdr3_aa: CASRVMTGSYEQYF
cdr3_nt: TGTGCCAGCAGGGTAATGACAGGCTCCTACGAGCAGTACTTC